Listed below are T cell receptor beta chains from one sample, sequenced in a study of blood T cell repertoires in COVID-19. The method was immunoSEQ multiplex PCR; TCRdb's version includes in-frame clones alone and lacks a portion of them. The table shows roughly 160,000 clones, with approximately 90% occurring only once. Sequencing was performed on peripheral blood. These receptors came from a man aged 18 to 30 with acute or convalescent COVID-19. CDR3s include the opening cysteine and the closing phenylalanine or tryptophan. The D gene is left open where the match is weak. The size entry is marked missing in some rows and otherwise reads once, few, many or a size class.

d_call,v_call,clone_size,j_call,cdr3_nt,cdr3_aa
TRBD1,TRBV18,NA,TRBJ1-2,TGTGCCAGCTCACCATTGGAGGGACAGAGTGGCTACACCTTC,CASSPLEGQSGYTF
NA,TRBV3-1/TRBV3-2,NA,TRBJ1-4,TGTGCCAGCAGCCAAGATTTGGGGGCGGCTAATGAAAAACTGTTTTTT,CASSQDLGAANEKLFF
NA,TRBV25-1,NA,TRBJ1-2,TGTGCCAGCAGTGCCGTCTACGGCTACACCTTC,CASSAVYGYTF
TRBD1,TRBV6-6,NA,TRBJ2-1,TGTGCCAGCAGTTATGGACAGGGATACAATGAGCAGTTCTTC,CASSYGQGYNEQFF
NA,TRBV7-8,NA,TRBJ2-7,TGTGCCAGCAGCCCTAGTCGGTTGGGCTACGAGCAGTACTTC,CASSPSRLGYEQYF
TRBD1,TRBV18,once,TRBJ1-2,TGTGCCAGCTCACACCGACAGGGGGTGGATGGCTACACCTTC,CASSHRQGVDGYTF
TRBD1,TRBV6-5,NA,TRBJ2-1,TGTGCCAGCAGTTTTAGGGCAGGGGGCTCCTACAATGAGCAGTTCTTC,CASSFRAGGSYNEQFF
NA,TRBV7-3,NA,TRBJ1-4,TGTGCCAGCAGCCCGGACAACGAAAAACTGTTTTTT,CASSPDNEKLFF
TRBD1,TRBV6-5,NA,TRBJ1-5,TGTGCCAGCAGCTTAGGACAGGGCAATCAGCCCCAGCATTTT,CASSLGQGNQPQHF
TRBD1,TRBV7-9,NA,TRBJ1-2,TGTGCGATTGACAGGGGGCGCGACGGCTACACCTTC,CAIDRGRDGYTF
TRBD1,TRBV6-5,NA,TRBJ1-2,TGTGCCAGCAGTAGACAGGGGGCGGGCTACACCTTC,CASSRQGAGYTF
NA,TRBV25-1,NA,TRBJ1-1,TGTGCCAGCAGTGGGTTGACGGCAGGGTTGGCCACTGAAGCTTTCTTT,CASSGLTAGLATEAFF
TRBD1,TRBV4-2,NA,TRBJ2-4,TGTGCCAGCAGCCAAGAGGCGACAGGGTTAGCCAAAAACATTCAGTACTTC,CASSQEATGLAKNIQYF
NA,TRBV30,NA,TRBJ1-5,TGTGCCTGGGGGGGGAGACGGGACAATCAGCCCCAGCATTTT,CAWGGRRDNQPQHF
NA,TRBV4-2,NA,TRBJ2-1,TGTGCCAGCAGCCAAGATCCTAGCAGGGAGCAGTTCTTC,CASSQDPSREQFF
NA,TRBV3-1/TRBV3-2,NA,TRBJ1-1,TGTGCCAGCAGCCGAGACTCTCGGCGGACTGAAGCTTTCTTT,CASSRDSRRTEAFF
TRBD1,TRBV9,NA,TRBJ1-2,TGTGCCAGCAGCGGTACAGGGGTTGGCTACACCTTC,CASSGTGVGYTF